The next 28 T cell receptor beta chains were all read from a single sample in a study of CD8 T cells in Susac syndrome. The RNA, roughly 0.5 to 1 ug, was put through reverse transcription using random hexamers. TCRdb analysed the immunoSEQ multiplex PCR reads with MiXCR anew, one entry per CDR3 protein. This table holds hundreds of thousands of distinct CDR3 sequences, approximately 89% found once. The sequenced material came from CD8+ T cells from PBMCs. The origin of the receptors is a human donor with multiple sclerosis.

This clonotype was seen a few times. The CDR3 sequence is CASSQDGRGSYEQYF. The CDR3 DNA follows: TGTGCCAGCAGCCAAGACGGGCGGGGGTCCTACGAGCAGTACTTC. V gene TRBV3-1 combines with J gene TRBJ2-7, with 7 positions matching TRBD2. The V and J ends lost 0 bases and 1 base, in that order; junction bases with no gene match: 3. The germline V gene encodes CDR1 LGHDT and CDR2 YNNKEL (reference sequence). This CDR3 spans 15 amino acids.

The V and J genes are TRBV7-2 and TRBJ2-5; D is ambiguous. Trimming cost V 5 bases and J 2 bases, with 24 bases left between them. Per germline, CDR1 SGHTA and CDR2 FQGNSA. This CDR3 comprises 18 residues. The CDR3 spells CASSEPIRPGFTQETQYF. The CDR3 nucleotides read TGTGCCAGCAGCGAGCCCATCCGGCCAGGCTTCACTCAAGAGACCCAGTACTTC.

The chain employs TRBV28 and TRBJ2-5, with D perhaps matching TRBD1 (5 bases). CDR1 is MDHEN, CDR2 SYDVKM, per germline. The V end lost 3 bases, the J end lost 6 bases, and 17 bases lay between the germline ends. This CDR3 has 15 amino acids. Written as DNA, the CDR3 is TGTGCCAGCAGTTTTATGCTGCACAGGACAAAGACCCAGTACTTC. Translated, it gives CASSFMLHRTKTQYF.

The chain is built from TRBV28 and TRBJ2-1; D is unresolved. The V end lost 8 bases, the J end lost 7 bases, and 12 bases lay between the germline ends. The CDR3 is 12 amino acids. Germline loops: CDR1 MDHEN, CDR2 SYDVKM. CDR3 sequence (DNA): TGTGCCAGCCAAGGTGCCTTAAATGAGCAGTTCTTC. Translating it yields CASQGALNEQFF.

This chain links TRBV7-3 with TRBJ1-6; maybe TRBD1 (5 bases). CDR1 and CDR2 from the germline V gene are SGHTA and FQGTGA. The germline V and J ends were trimmed by 1 base and 7 bases, with 11 bases remaining between them. The CDR3 has 15 residues. Here the CDR3 DNA reads TGTGCCAGCAGCTTAAGAGGGGATGGAAATTCACCCCTCCACTTT. It encodes CASSLRGDGNSPLHF.

The sample holds a few counts of this clonotype. The rearrangement joins TRBV24-1 to TRBJ1-2; weak D call: TRBD1 (6 bases). The V end lost 8 bases, the J end lost 2 bases, and 17 bases lay between the germline ends. The CDR3 spans 15 residues. CDR1 KGHDR and CDR2 SFDVKD come from the germline V gene. CDR3 sequence: CATTIPGQGNYGYTF. CDR3 bases: TGTGCCACCACCATACCGGGGCAGGGGAACTATGGCTACACCTTC.

The V and J genes are TRBV15 and TRBJ2-6; D possibly corresponds to TRBD1 (6 bases). The germline V gene has CDR1 LNHNV and CDR2 YYDKDF (reference sequence). CDR3 size: 17 residues. Deletions cut 0 bases from V and 1 base from J, with 10 bases between. CDR3 protein: CATSRDGTPSGANVLTF. The CDR3 nucleotides are TGTGCCACCAGCAGAGATGGGACACCTTCTGGGGCCAACGTCCTGACTTTC.

The chain recombines TRBV25-1 with TRBJ2-7; weak D call: TRBD2 (5 bases). This CDR3 is 14 amino acids long. Germline V gives CDR1 MGHDK, CDR2 SYGVNS. The V end lost 3 bases, the J end lost 3 bases, and 12 bases lay between the germline ends. The CDR3 is CASSDRGELYEQYF. CDR3 bases: TGTGCCAGCAGTGACCGGGGAGAACTCTACGAGCAGTACTTC.

The J gene is TRBJ2-2, the V gene TRBV6-1, with D perhaps TRBD1 (6 bases). The CDR3 length is 16 residues. Trimming shortened V by 6 bases and J by 1 base, and 15 bases separated the two germline ends. Germline-derived CDR1 and CDR2 are MNHNS and SASEGT. CDR3 DNA sequence: TGTGCCAGCAGCCACCTGTGGGGACAGAACACCGGGGAGCTGTTTTTT. Its translation is CASSHLWGQNTGELFF.

The CDR3 coding sequence is TGCGCCAGCAGCGTTTCGGGACAGGTAACAGATACGCAGTATTTT. Its protein is CASSVSGQVTDTQYF. The V gene is TRBV5-1, the J gene TRBJ2-3; 8 bases match TRBD1. The CDR3 consists of 15 residues. Trimming took 4 bases from V and 3 from J; bases not matched to a gene: 7. Germline values: CDR1 SGHRS, CDR2 YFSETQ.

The chain couples TRBV11-2 to TRBJ1-1; a weak D match, TRBD1 (5 bases). The CDR3 is 14 amino acids. Germline V gene sequence: CDR1 SGHAT, CDR2 FQNNGV. V was cut by 5 bases and J by 8 bases, with 18 bases left in between. In DNA, the CDR3 is TGTGCCAGCAGCCACCCCCAAGAAGGGGCAGAAGCTTTCTTT. It yields the protein CASSHPQEGAEAFF.

This chain joins TRBV5-6 and TRBJ2-7; D is unresolved. CDR1 SGHDT and CDR2 YYEEEE come from the germline V gene. V lost 0 bases to trimming and J lost 3 bases, with 10 bases between them. The CDR3 contains 14 residues. CDR3 sequence (DNA): TGTGCCAGCAGCTTGGGGGCAGCCCTCTACGAGCAGTACTTC. As protein: CASSLGAALYEQYF.

Written as DNA, the CDR3 is TGCGCCAGCAGCCTACTCACGCCGGGACAGGGGGCGATTGAAGCTTTCTTT. It translates to CASSLLTPGQGAIEAFF. The chain employs TRBV4-1 and TRBJ1-1, with TRBD1 matching over 12 bases. CDR1 and CDR2 (germline): MGHRA, YSYEKL. J was trimmed by 7 bases and V by 4 bases; bases with no gene match: 13. The CDR3 covers 17 residues.

The V call is TRBV4-1, the J call TRBJ2-3; TRBD2 aligns across 8 bases. The CDR3 length is 15 residues. Per germline, CDR1 MGHRA and CDR2 YSYEKL. V shed 8 bases, J shed 3 bases, and the junction held 10 bases outside the gene matches. The CDR3, as DNA: TGCGCCAGCTCGATAGCGGGACACAAGACAGATACGCAGTATTTT. Its translation is CASSIAGHKTDTQYF.

The rearrangement links TRBV7-9 to TRBJ1-2; TRBD1 aligns across 8 bases. The junction had 4 bases not matched to a gene; V was cut back by 0 bases and J by 1 base. CDR3 size: 16 residues. Germline V gene lookup returns CDR1 SEHNR and CDR2 FQNEAQ (reference sequence). The DNA of the CDR3 is TGTGCCAGCAGCTTAGCCACGACAGGGGTTAACTATGGCTACACCTTC. Protein: CASSLATTGVNYGYTF.

The genes are TRBV6-6 and TRBJ1-4, with D perhaps matching TRBD1 (6 bases). In germline, CDR1 is MNHNY, CDR2 SVGAGI (reference sequence). The germline V and J ends were trimmed by 0 bases and 8 bases, with 10 bases remaining between them. This CDR3 region has 14 residues. CDR3 coding DNA: TGTGCCAGCAGTTACTCCGGGACACCGGAAAAACTGTTTTTT. Translating gives CASSYSGTPEKLFF.

This chain joins TRBV9 and TRBJ1-2; D not certain. CDR3 size: 13 residues. V was pared by 2 bases and J by 5 bases, with 10 bases between. CDR1 and CDR2 from the germline V gene are SGDLS and YYNGEE. CDR3 sequence reads: CASSVAEPYGYTF. The CDR3 nucleotides are TGTGCCAGCAGCGTCGCAGAGCCTTATGGCTACACCTTC.

This chain links TRBV4-1 with TRBJ2-7, with D tentatively TRBD1 or TRBD2 (5 bases each). Germline CDR1 and CDR2: MGHRA and YSYEKL. The V and J ends lost 1 base and 7 bases respectively, with 11 bases between them. The CDR3 is 13 residues long. The DNA of the CDR3 is TGCGCCAGCAGCCAAGTGCGAGGGGTGGAGCAGTACTTC. Amino acid sequence: CASSQVRGVEQYF.

This clonotype showed up just a few times. The chain carries TRBV19 and TRBJ1-1; D is unresolved. Germline V lookup: CDR1 LNHDA, CDR2 SQIVND (reference sequence). The V end lost 5 bases, the J end lost 1 base, and 8 bases lay between the germline ends. This CDR3 spans 13 amino acids. The CDR3 nucleotides are TGTGCCAGTAGTTCCCTAAGGAACACTGAAGCTTTCTTT. Translated, it gives CASSSLRNTEAFF.

This chain joins TRBV11-2 and TRBJ2-6; a weak D match, TRBD2 (5 bases). The CDR3 loop spans 16 amino acids. V was shortened by 5 bases and J by 2 bases, with 13 bases between the two germline ends. Germline V gene data show CDR1 as SGHAT and CDR2 as FQNNGV. The CDR3 protein is CASSPLLGAGANVLTF. In DNA, the CDR3 is TGTGCCAGCAGCCCACTCCTCGGGGCTGGGGCCAACGTCCTGACTTTC.

Concerning this clonotype: The germline gene is not matched at one end of the junction; a read error may be the cause. The rearrangement links TRBV27 to TRBJ2-3; 11 positions agree with TRBD2. Looked up from germline, CDR1 is MNHEY and CDR2 is SMNVEV (reference sequence). The CDR3 runs to 18 residues. CDR3 nucleotide sequence: TGTGCCAGCAGTGTATCGATTCCTCTAGCGGGGGGACCAGATACGCAGTATTTT. It yields the protein CASSVSIPLAGGPDTQYF.

The gene calls are TRBV6-1 and TRBJ2-2; 8 nucleotides align to TRBD1. Germline CDR1 is MNHNS and CDR2 is SASEGT. The CDR3 has 15 amino acids. V was clipped by 6 bases and J by 1 base; unmatched bases: 4. In DNA form, the CDR3 reads TGTGCCAGCAGGAGGGGGACAGGGAACACCGGGGAGCTGTTTTTT. As protein: CASRRGTGNTGELFF.

CDR3 sequence (DNA): TGTGCCAGCACCCTGGCCGGGACCCTTATCTCCGGGGAGCTGTTTTTT. Residues: CASTLAGTLISGELFF. This chain links TRBV7-9 with TRBJ2-2; TRBD1 or TRBD2 may be the D gene (5 bases each). This CDR3 comprises 16 residues. Germline CDR1 is SEHNR and CDR2 is FQNEAQ (reference sequence). The V gene lost 7 bases and the J gene lost 6 bases, with 21 bases spanning the gap.

The chain links TRBV12-3 or TRBV12-4 to TRBJ2-3; either TRBD1 or TRBD2 may fit D (5 bases each). Trimming removed 3 bases from V and 4 bases from J, with 14 bases in between. This CDR3 has 15 residues. CDR3 coding DNA: TGTGCCAGCAGTTTCGAGGGGATTGGAGCAGATACGCAGTATTTT. Encoded protein: CASSFEGIGADTQYF.

This clonotype was picked up a small number of times. V is TRBV27 and J is TRBJ1-2; TRBD1 is a possible D gene (6 bases). In germline, CDR1 is MNHEY, CDR2 SMNVEV (reference sequence). The CDR3 runs 14 residues. Between the trimmed V and J ends, which lost 2 bases and 4 bases, there was a span of 11 bases. CDR3: CASSLTGSGYGYTF. As DNA, the CDR3 is TGTGCCAGCAGTTTAACAGGGTCGGGCTATGGCTACACCTTC.

This clonotype was seen just once. The V call is TRBV5-6, the J call TRBJ2-5; a weak D match, TRBD2 (6 bases). With 4 bases removed from V and 3 bases from J, the gap between germline ends came to 10 bases. The CDR3 loop spans 13 amino acids. CDR1 is SGHDT, CDR2 YYEEEE, per germline. The CDR3 is CASSRVAEETQYF. CDR3 bases: TGTGCCAGCAGCAGGGTAGCGGAAGAGACCCAGTACTTC.

As to this clonotype: One junction end does not reproduce the germline sequence, and a read error may be involved. The V and J genes are TRBV7-8 and TRBJ1-1, with 8 nucleotides matching TRBD1. Germline V CDR1 and CDR2: SGHVS, FQNEAQ. This CDR3 has 14 residues. CDR3 DNA sequence: TGTGCCAGCAGCTATACAGGGGGGAACACTGAAGTTTTCTTT. It translates to CASSYTGGNTEVFF.

The V gene is TRBV18, the J gene TRBJ1-1, with D maybe TRBD1 (5 bases). This CDR3 spans 16 amino acids. V was clipped by 2 bases and J by 0 bases, with 13 bases between them. Germline V gives CDR1 KGHSH, CDR2 LQKENI. The CDR3 spells CASSPGVAGMNTEAFF. CDR3 sequence (DNA): TGTGCCAGCTCACCAGGTGTGGCAGGGATGAACACTGAAGCTTTCTTT.